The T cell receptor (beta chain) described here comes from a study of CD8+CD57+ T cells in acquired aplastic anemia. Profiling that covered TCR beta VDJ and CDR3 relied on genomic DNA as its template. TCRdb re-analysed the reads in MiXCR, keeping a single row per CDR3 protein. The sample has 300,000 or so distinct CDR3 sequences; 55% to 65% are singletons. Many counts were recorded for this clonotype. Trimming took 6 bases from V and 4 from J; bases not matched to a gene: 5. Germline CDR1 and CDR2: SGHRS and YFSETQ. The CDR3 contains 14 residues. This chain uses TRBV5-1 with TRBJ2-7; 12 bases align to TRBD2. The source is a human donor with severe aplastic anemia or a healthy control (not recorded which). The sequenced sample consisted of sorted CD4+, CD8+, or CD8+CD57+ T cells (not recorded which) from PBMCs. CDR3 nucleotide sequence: TGCGCCAGCAATCCCACTAGCGGGGGGTACGAGCAGTACTTC. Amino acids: CASNPTSGGYEQYF. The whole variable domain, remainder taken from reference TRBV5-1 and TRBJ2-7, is KAGVTQTPRYLIKTRGQQVTLSCSPISGHRSVSWYQQTPGQGLQFLFEYFSETQRNKGNFPGRFSGRQFSNSRSEMNVSTLELGDSALYLCASNPTSGGYEQYFGPGTRLTVT.